Shown below are 19 T cell receptor beta chains from a single sample sequenced in a study of response to subunit inactivated influenza vaccine. One entry per CDR3 protein, called by TCRdb with MiXCR from the RT-PCR reads. This table holds more than 400,000 distinct CDR3 sequences, approximately 10% found once. Sequences were derived from PBMCs from blood, sampled more than 35 days after vaccination. Receptors originate from a man aged 45-65 years who received an inactivated influenza vaccine.

This clonotype was detected only a few times. This rearrangement joins TRBV24-1 to TRBJ2-3; 7 bases align to TRBD2. Germline V gene lookup returns CDR1 KGHDR and CDR2 SFDVKD. V lost 4 bases and J lost 4; bases outside the gene matches: 10. The CDR3 totals 16 residues. CDR3 in DNA: TGTGCCACCAGTGACCGCAGCGGGATCCGGCCAGATACGCAGTATTTT. It yields the protein CATSDRSGIRPDTQYF.

The chain has TRBV5-1 and TRBJ2-5; D is perhaps TRBD1 or TRBD2 (5 bases each). The germline gives CDR1 SGHRS, CDR2 YFSETQ. The CDR3 loop spans 13 amino acids. V lost 3 bases and J 5 bases, leaving 11 bases between the germline ends. In nucleotides, the CDR3 is TGCGCCAGCAGCTCCCAGTGGGGGGAGACCCAGTACTTC. It translates to CASSSQWGETQYF. The variable domain in full, with the rest retrieved from reference TRBV5-1 and TRBJ2-5, is KAGVTQTPRYLIKTRGQQVTLSCSPISGHRSVSWYQQTPGQGLQFLFEYFSETQRNKGNFPGRFSGRQFSNSRSEMNVSTLELGDSALYLCASSSQWGETQYFGPGTRLLVL.

The chain couples TRBV12-3 or TRBV12-4 to TRBJ2-1, with D tentatively TRBD2 (5 bases). The V and J ends lost 7 bases and 4 bases respectively, with 11 bases between them. The CDR3 extends over 13 amino acids. Here the CDR3 reads CASMRVVYNEQFF. Written as DNA, the CDR3 is TGTGCCAGCATGCGGGTAGTTTACAATGAGCAGTTCTTC.

CDR3 loop: CASGTSETYEQYF. As DNA, the CDR3 is TGTGCCAGCGGGACTAGCGAAACCTACGAGCAGTACTTC. This rearrangement joins TRBV6-2 or TRBV6-3 to TRBJ2-7, with 10 positions matching TRBD2. The CDR3 runs 13 residues. CDR1 is MNHEY, CDR2 SVGEGT, per germline. The J segment lost 2 bases and the V segment lost 8 bases, leaving 3 bases of the junction unmatched.

The table lists this clonotype with a few counts. The chain is built from TRBV29-1 and TRBJ2-7; possible D gene TRBD1, 6 bases. The CDR3 covers 15 residues. The V gene lost 3 bases and the J gene lost 2 bases, with 17 bases spanning the gap. Germline assignment: CDR1 SQVTM and CDR2 ANQGSEA. The CDR3 DNA sequence: TGCAGCGTTGAGGGGTTACAGGGCCCCACCTACGAGCAGTACTTC. Protein: CSVEGLQGPTYEQYF.

V gene TRBV18 combines with J gene TRBJ2-7, with TRBD2 as a possible D gene (6 bases). The CDR3 length is 13 residues. Germline V gene sequence: CDR1 KGHSH, CDR2 LQKENI. V was clipped by 2 bases and J by 2 bases, with 7 bases between them. The DNA for the CDR3 is TGTGCCAGCTCACCAGGACTACCCTACGAGCAGTACTTC. It encodes CASSPGLPYEQYF.

This chain connects TRBV6-2 or TRBV6-3 to TRBJ2-1, with D perhaps TRBD1 (5 bases). Germline V gene lookup returns CDR1 MNHEY and CDR2 SVGEGT. Trimming pared 4 bases from V and 8 bases from J, leaving 18 bases between. This CDR3 is 15 amino acids long. CDR3 amino acids: CASSWSGLLIDEQFF. For the CDR3, the DNA is TGTGCCAGCAGTTGGTCAGGGTTACTCATAGATGAGCAGTTCTTC.

This clonotype was seen ten or more times. This chain connects TRBV5-1 to TRBJ2-1, with 10 bases fitting TRBD2. The junction had 5 bases not matched to a gene; V was cut back by 4 bases and J by 4 bases. Germline V CDR1 and CDR2: SGHRS, YFSETQ. The CDR3 is made up of 15 amino acids. This CDR3 is CASSQTSGNYNEQFF. DNA for the CDR3: TGCGCCAGCAGCCAAACTAGCGGGAATTACAATGAGCAGTTCTTC.

At least ten counts were recorded for this clonotype. The chain has TRBV5-1 and TRBJ2-7; D is unclear. The CDR3 covers 15 residues. V lost 5 bases, J lost 3 bases, and 18 bases lay in between. Germline lookup yields CDR1 SGHRS and CDR2 YFSETQ. DNA of the CDR3: TGCGCCAGCAGGACGGATATGGTTTCTATCTACGAGCAGTACTTC. Protein sequence: CASRTDMVSIYEQYF.

This chain uses TRBV2 with TRBJ2-3; no definite D call. CDR3 length: 11 amino acids. Germline V gene lookup returns CDR1 SNHLY and CDR2 FYNNEI. The CDR3 loop is CAKSREDTQYF. The CDR3 coding sequence is TGTGCAAAATCCCGTGAGGATACGCAGTATTTT.

A note on this clonotype: A much bigger clone sits one base away, suggesting this may be a read error. The chain couples TRBV6-2 or TRBV6-3 to TRBJ2-1; 7 nucleotides match TRBD2. The CDR3 is made up of 20 amino acids. J gave up 6 bases and V 2 bases, and 22 bases lay outside the gene matches. Germline V gene lookup returns CDR1 MNHEY and CDR2 SVGEGT. CDR3 nucleotide sequence: TGTGCCAGCAGTTACCCGCTATTCAAACTAGCGCGTACCTCGGGCAATGAGCAGTTCTTC. As protein: CASSYPLFKLARTSGNEQFF.

This clonotype was recorded at least ten times. The rearrangement links TRBV5-1 to TRBJ2-5; D call uncertain. V was shortened by 1 base and J by 0 bases, with 4 bases between the two germline ends. CDR1 and CDR2 (germline): SGHRS, YFSETQ. The CDR3 runs to 13 residues. CDR3 region: CASSLKDQETQYF. DNA for the CDR3: TGCGCCAGCAGCTTGAAGGACCAAGAGACCCAGTACTTC.

The CDR3 here is CASSQDNWETQYF. The CDR3 DNA sequence: TGCGCCAGCAGCCAAGATAACTGGGAGACCCAGTACTTC. The chain recombines TRBV4-1 with TRBJ2-5; no clear D gene. Trimming pared 0 bases from V and 5 bases from J, leaving 7 bases between. CDR3 length: 13 residues. CDR1 is MGHRA and CDR2 is YSYEKL in the germline V gene.

This clonotype was picked up many times. The V and J genes are TRBV10-3 and TRBJ1-2; TRBD1 matches 8 bases. The CDR3 is 12 residues long. The J segment lost 7 bases and the V segment lost 10 bases, leaving 8 bases of the junction unmatched. Germline V gene data show CDR1 as ENHRY and CDR2 as SYGVKD. This CDR3 is CATTGGLRGYTF. The CDR3, as DNA: TGTGCCACCACAGGGGGTCTGCGTGGCTACACCTTC.

V gene TRBV5-1 combines with J gene TRBJ2-3, with D perhaps given as TRBD1 or TRBD2 (6 bases each). Trimming pared 4 bases from V and 4 bases from J, leaving 13 bases between. This CDR3 contains 14 residues. Per the germline V gene, CDR1 is SGHRS and CDR2 is YFSETQ. The DNA for the CDR3 is TGCGCCAGCAGCAATAACAGGGAGGCAGATACGCAGTATTTT. This gives the protein CASSNNREADTQYF.

This clonotype has more than one count but fewer than ten. J is TRBJ2-3 and V is TRBV19; the D is unclear. The CDR3 consists of 15 residues. The V and J ends lost 0 bases and 2 bases respectively, with 9 bases between them. CDR1 and CDR2 from the germline V gene are LNHDA and SQIVND (reference sequence). DNA for the CDR3: TGTGCCAGTAGTATAGATGGTTGGTCCACAGATACGCAGTATTTT. Its protein product is CASSIDGWSTDTQYF.

Ten or more counts support this clonotype. V and J are TRBV7-9 and TRBJ2-3; unclear D gene. Trimming pared 6 bases from V and 1 base from J, leaving 8 bases between. The CDR3 runs to 13 residues. Germline lookup yields CDR1 SEHNR and CDR2 FQNEAQ (reference sequence). The CDR3 DNA sequence: TGTGCCAGCAGTCGATTAGGCACAGATACGCAGTATTTT. It encodes CASSRLGTDTQYF.

This clonotype was seen a handful of times. This sequence joins TRBV30 and TRBJ1-2, with TRBD1 as a possible D gene (5 bases). V shed 2 bases and J shed 8 bases, with 15 bases lying between them. Germline loops: CDR1 GTSNPN, CDR2 SVGIG (reference sequence). This CDR3 is built from 13 residues. CDR3 nucleotides: TGTGCCTGGAGTACGGGAGGCGGGGACGGCTACACCTTC. Its translation: CAWSTGGGDGYTF.

This clonotype was counted ten times or more. The chain is built from TRBV16 and TRBJ2-7; D ambiguous. This CDR3 contains 13 residues. The V gene lost 0 bases and the J gene lost 2 bases, with 5 bases spanning the gap. Germline V gene sequence: CDR1 KGHSY, CDR2 FQNENV. In nucleotides, the CDR3 is TGTGCCAGCAGCCAATCGACAACCTACGAGCAGTACTTC. Translated, it gives CASSQSTTYEQYF.